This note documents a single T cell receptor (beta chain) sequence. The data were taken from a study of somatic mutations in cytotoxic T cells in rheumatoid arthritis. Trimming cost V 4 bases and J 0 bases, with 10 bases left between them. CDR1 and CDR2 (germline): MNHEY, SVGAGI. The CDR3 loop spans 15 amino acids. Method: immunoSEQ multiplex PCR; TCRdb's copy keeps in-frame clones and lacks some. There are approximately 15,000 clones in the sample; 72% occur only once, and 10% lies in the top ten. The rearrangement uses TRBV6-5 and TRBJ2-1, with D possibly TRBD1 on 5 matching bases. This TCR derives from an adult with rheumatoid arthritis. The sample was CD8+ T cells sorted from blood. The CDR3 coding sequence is TGTGCCAGCAGTTCGGACACTATCTCCTACAATGAGCAGTTCTTC. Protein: CASSSDTISYNEQFF.